The text below deals with one T cell receptor (beta chain). Its antigen is undetermined. This sample was taken from a study of blood T cells in healthy people across ages. Study findings and constraints: Calculation of diversity from one million T cells yielded estimates considered to be underestimates.

Ranging in age from roughly 6 to 100, the donors were healthy Caucasian individuals from Russia. A second about 6 to 12 cycle PCR used barcoded and J-beta primers. All cDNA molecules were each tagged by a template-switch adaptor with 12 random nucleotides. TCRdb recomputed calls from the 5' RACE reads with MiXCR, one row per CDR3 protein. The sample records about 580,000 distinct CDR3 sequences, roughly 43% being singletons. J lost 6 bases, V lost 4 bases, and 4 bases had no gene match. The CDR3 totals 14 residues. The V gene's germline CDR1 is SGHRS and CDR2 YFSETQ. The clonotype originates from a man older than 75 in good health. Sequencing was performed on blood. The chain employs TRBV5-1 and TRBJ1-2, with TRBD1 matching over 12 bases. CDR3 amino acids: CASSQGTGGDGYTF. Written as DNA, the CDR3 is TGCGCCAGCAGCCAAGGGACAGGGGGCGATGGCTACACCTTC.